A single T cell receptor (beta chain) is shown here with its context. As yet, its antigen is unknown. Method: immunoSEQ multiplex PCR; TCRdb's copy keeps in-frame clones and lacks some. Seen here are 55,000 to 65,000 clones, roughly 85% observed once, and the top ten hold less than 20%. This specimen belongs to a study of T cell responses to AZD1222 COVID-19 vaccine. Whole-study results and caveats: Most donors were white British and more were female, and clonal diversity was possibly underestimated.

This CDR3 is built from 17 residues. The ends lost 0 bases at V and 3 bases at J; junction bases unmatched: 10. Germline CDR1 SGDLS, CDR2 YYNGEE. The source is an adult in good health. Material: peripheral blood, obtained on day 0 of AZD1222 vaccination. V is TRBV9 and J is TRBJ1-2, with TRBD1 identical over 8 bases. Here the CDR3 reads CASSVGDRLGRDYGYTF. In nucleotides, the CDR3 is TGTGCCAGCAGCGTAGGGGACAGGTTGGGTAGGGACTATGGCTACACCTTC.